These T cell receptor beta chains were read from a single sample in a study of blood T cell repertoires in COVID-19. The assay was immunoSEQ multiplex PCR, and TCRdb's table has in-frame clones only and misses some. The sample yields about 240,000 clones, around 85% seen once. What was sequenced was PBMCs or T cells enriched from blood (not recorded which). Receptors were obtained from a woman aged 40-49 years with acute COVID-19. Both conserved end residues are trimmed from each CDR3.

v_call,j_call,cdr3_aa
TRBV5-5,TRBJ2-7,ASSPSVEQY
TRBV30,TRBJ2-2,AWVPGEKNTGELF
TRBV24-1,TRBJ2-1,ATRPSGGINYNEQF
TRBV7-3,TRBJ2-7,ASSLAGGLEQY
TRBV11-3,TRBJ2-4,ASSSREGAVKNIQY
TRBV6-5,TRBJ1-1,ASSYEENTEAF
TRBV5-8,TRBJ2-3,ASSFPASGVYLDTQY
TRBV6-5,TRBJ2-7,ASRSGTSGEWEQY
TRBV5-6,TRBJ1-1,ASSLFTGFTEAF
TRBV30,TRBJ2-2,AFTGTGPGELF